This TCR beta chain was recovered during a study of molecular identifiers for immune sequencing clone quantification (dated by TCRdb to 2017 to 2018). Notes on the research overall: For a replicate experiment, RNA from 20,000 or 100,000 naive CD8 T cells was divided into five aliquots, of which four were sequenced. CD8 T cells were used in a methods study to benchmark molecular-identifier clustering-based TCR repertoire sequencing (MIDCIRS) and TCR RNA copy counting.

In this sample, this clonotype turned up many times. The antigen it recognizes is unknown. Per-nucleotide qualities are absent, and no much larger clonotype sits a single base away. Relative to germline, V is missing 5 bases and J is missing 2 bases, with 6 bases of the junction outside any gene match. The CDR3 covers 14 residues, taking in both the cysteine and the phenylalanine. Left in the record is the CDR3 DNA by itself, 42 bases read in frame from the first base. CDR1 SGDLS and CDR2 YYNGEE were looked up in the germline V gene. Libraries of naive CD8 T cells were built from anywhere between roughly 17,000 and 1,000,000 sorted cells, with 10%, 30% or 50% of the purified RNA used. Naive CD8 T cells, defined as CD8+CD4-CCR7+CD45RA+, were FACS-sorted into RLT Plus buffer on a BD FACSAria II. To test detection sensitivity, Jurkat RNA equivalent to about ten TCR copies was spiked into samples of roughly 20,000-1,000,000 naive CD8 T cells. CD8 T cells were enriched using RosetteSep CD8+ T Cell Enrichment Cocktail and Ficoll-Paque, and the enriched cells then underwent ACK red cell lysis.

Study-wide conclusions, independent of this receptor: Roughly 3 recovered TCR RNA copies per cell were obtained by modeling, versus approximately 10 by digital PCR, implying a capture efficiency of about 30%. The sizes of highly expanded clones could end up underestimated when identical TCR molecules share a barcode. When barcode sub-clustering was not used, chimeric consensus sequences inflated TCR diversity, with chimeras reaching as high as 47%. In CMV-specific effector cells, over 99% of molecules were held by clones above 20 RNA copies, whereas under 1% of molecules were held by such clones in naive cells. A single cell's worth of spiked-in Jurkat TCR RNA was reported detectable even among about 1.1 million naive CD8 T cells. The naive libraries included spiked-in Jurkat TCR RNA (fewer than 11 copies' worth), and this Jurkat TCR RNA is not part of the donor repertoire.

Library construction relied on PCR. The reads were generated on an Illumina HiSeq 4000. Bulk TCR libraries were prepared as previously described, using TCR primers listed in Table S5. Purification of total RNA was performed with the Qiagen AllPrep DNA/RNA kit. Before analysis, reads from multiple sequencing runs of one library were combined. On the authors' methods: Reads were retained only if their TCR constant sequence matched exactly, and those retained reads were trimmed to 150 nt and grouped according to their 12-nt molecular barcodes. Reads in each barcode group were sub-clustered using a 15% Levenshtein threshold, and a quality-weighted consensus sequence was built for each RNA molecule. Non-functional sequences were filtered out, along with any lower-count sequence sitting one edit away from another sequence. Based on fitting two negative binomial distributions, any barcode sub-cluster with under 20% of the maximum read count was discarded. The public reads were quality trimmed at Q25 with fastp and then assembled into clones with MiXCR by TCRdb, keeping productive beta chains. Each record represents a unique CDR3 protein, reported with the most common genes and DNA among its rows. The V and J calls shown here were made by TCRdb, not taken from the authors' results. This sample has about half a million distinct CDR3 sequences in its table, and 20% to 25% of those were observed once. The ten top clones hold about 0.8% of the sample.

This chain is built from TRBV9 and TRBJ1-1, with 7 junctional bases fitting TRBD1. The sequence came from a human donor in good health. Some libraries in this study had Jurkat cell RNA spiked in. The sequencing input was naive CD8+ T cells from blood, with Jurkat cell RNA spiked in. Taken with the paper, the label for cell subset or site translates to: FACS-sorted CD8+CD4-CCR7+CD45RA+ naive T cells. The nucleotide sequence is TGTGCCAGCAGTGAGACAGGGATTAACACTGAAGCTTTCTTT. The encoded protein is CASSETGINTEAFF.